The rows below give T cell receptor beta chains drawn from one sample of a study of human T cells and chemical hapten exposure. MiXCR, run by TCRdb on the RACE reads, gives a single entry per CDR3 protein. Among around 77,000 distinct CDR3 sequences, more than 8% were seen once, and the ten largest hold 3.3%. The sample consisted of whole blood, taken in connection with sensitization to the hapten diphenylcyclopropenone (DPC). The receptors come from a woman between 40 and 55 years old with alopecia areata. Some clones in this sample may be carry-over from other donors' samples. CDR3s include the opening cysteine and the closing phenylalanine or tryptophan. The order of the fields is D gene, clone size, J gene, V gene, CDR3 protein, CDR3 DNA. D genes are given only for firm matches. Size is omitted from some rows. Given values are once, few, many or a class for expanded clones.

>TRBD2|many|TRBJ2-7|TRBV18
CASSPDAGAYEQYF
TGTGCCAGCTCACCGGATGCGGGGGCCTACGAGCAGTACTTC
>-|many|TRBJ2-1|TRBV20-1
CSALGLGNNEQFF
TGCAGTGCCCTGGGGTTAGGGAACAATGAGCAGTTCTTC
>-|many|TRBJ2-7|TRBV6-6
CASSYGASYEQYF
TGTGCCAGCAGTTATGGGGCGTCGTACGAGCAGTACTTC
>-|many|TRBJ2-7|TRBV4-3
CASSQDRQSYYEQYF
TGCGCCAGCAGCCAAGATAGACAGTCCTACTACGAGCAGTACTTC
>-|-|TRBJ2-7|TRBV6-1
CASSGDRTFSEQYF
TGTGCCAGCAGTGGAGACAGGACCTTCTCCGAGCAGTACTTC
>-|many|TRBJ1-5|TRBV10-3
CAISDLAGDQPQHF
TGTGCCATCAGTGATCTGGCAGGGGATCAGCCCCAGCATTTT
>TRBD2|many|TRBJ2-1|TRBV6-2/TRBV6-3
CASSYSRTSSYNEQFF
TGTGCCAGCAGTTACTCGCGGACTAGCTCCTACAATGAGCAGTTCTTC
>TRBD1|few|TRBJ2-6|TRBV6-1
CASLPRPGQYISGANVLTF
TGTGCCAGCCTTCCCCGTCCGGGACAGTACATCTCTGGGGCCAACGTCCTGACTTTC
>-|many|TRBJ1-3|TRBV7-9
CASSLSLATGNTIYF
TGTGCCAGCAGCTTAAGCCTAGCAACTGGAAACACCATATATTTT
>-|many|TRBJ2-3|TRBV2
CASSERGLALTSTDTQYF
TGTGCCAGCAGTGAAAGAGGTCTAGCGCTTACTAGCACAGATACGCAGTATTTT
>TRBD2|many|TRBJ2-2|TRBV7-2
CASSSRPTSGGAGELFF
TGTGCCAGCAGCTCAAGACCGACTAGCGGGGGGGCCGGGGAGCTGTTTTTT
>-|many|TRBJ2-1|TRBV12-3/TRBV12-4
CASSLDYYNEQFF
TGTGCCAGCAGTCTCGACTATTACAATGAGCAGTTCTTC
>-|many|TRBJ2-5|TRBV28
CASSFPDGSPGTQYF
TGTGCCAGCAGTTTCCCCGACGGGTCTCCGGGGACCCAGTACTTC
>TRBD1|medium-sized|TRBJ2-5|TRBV19
CATSQDRGGTQYF
TGTGCCACCTCGCAGGACAGGGGTGGGACCCAGTACTTC
>-|many|TRBJ1-5|TRBV7-2
CASSQLEGGTQPQHF
TGTGCCAGCAGCCAGCTTGAGGGAGGGACTCAGCCCCAGCATTTT
>-|once|TRBJ2-1|TRBV7-8
CASSPPLGRGSYNEQFF
TGTGCCAGCAGCCCCCCCCTAGGGAGGGGGTCCTACAATGAGCAGTTCTTC
>-|-|TRBJ2-1|TRBV4-1
CASSLLRELPGEQFF
TGCGCCAGCAGCCTCCTCCGGGAACTACCGGGTGAGCAGTTCTTC
>TRBD2|many|TRBJ2-3|TRBV7-2
CASNPAGARTDTQYF
TGTGCCAGCAACCCAGCGGGGGCCCGCACAGATACGCAGTATTTT
>-|many|TRBJ1-2|TRBV12-3/TRBV12-4
CASQLANRARDGYTF
TGTGCCAGCCAGTTGGCTAACAGGGCTAGGGATGGCTACACCTTC
>-|many|TRBJ1-4|TRBV20-1
CSARAPIRSTNEKLFF
TGCAGTGCTAGAGCTCCGATCCGGTCTACTAATGAAAAACTGTTTTTT
>TRBD1|-|TRBJ2-7|TRBV7-2
CASSRGTGKDEQYF
TGTGCCAGCAGCCGTGGGACAGGGAAGGACGAGCAGTACTTC
>-|-|TRBJ2-7|TRBV6-2/TRBV6-3
CASSLEQAHEQYF
TGTGCCAGCAGTTTGGAACAGGCCCACGAGCAGTACTTC
>-|many|TRBJ2-5|TRBV12-3/TRBV12-4
CASSRGGETQYF
TGTGCCAGCAGTCGGGGAGGAGAGACCCAGTACTTC
>-|many|TRBJ1-1|TRBV21-1
CASSKLLERRKMNTEAFF
TGTGCCAGCAGCAAATTGTTGGAGCGAAGAAAAATGAACACTGAAGCTTTCTTT
>TRBD1|few|TRBJ2-4|TRBV7-6
CASSPGQGVKNIQYF
TGTGCCAGCAGCCCGGGACAGGGGGTCAAAAACATTCAGTACTTC
>TRBD2|many|TRBJ2-1|TRBV9
CASSATSGGYNEQFF
TGTGCCAGCAGCGCGACTAGCGGGGGGTACAATGAGCAGTTCTTC
>-|many|TRBJ1-5|TRBV4-3
CASSQEVQGNQPQHF
TGCGCCAGCAGCCAGGAGGTCCAAGGCAATCAGCCCCAGCATTTT